This TCR beta chain was captured by sequencing in a study of OX40 agonist ivuxolimab in advanced cancers. The study, taken as a whole, reports: Dose levels from 0.1 to 3.0 mg/kg saw CD4+ and CD8+ blood T cells expand clonally by week 6.

The length of the CDR3 is 16 residues. Trimming stripped 4 bases from V and 0 bases from J, with 15 bases between. Per the germline V gene, CDR1 is MGHRA and CDR2 is YSYEKL. For this clone: Its antigen is not known.

The data were produced by immunoSEQ multiplex PCR, yet TCRdb's version contains in-frame clones alone and is incomplete. The table records tens of thousands of clones, about 91% of them present only once. The sequence came from an adult with an advanced solid tumor such as melanoma, head and neck, liver or kidney cancer. This specimen was CD4+ or CD8+ T cells sorted from blood, taken in a trial of the OX40 agonist ivuxolimab. This sequence joins TRBV4-1 and TRBJ1-1; D gene ambiguous. CDR3 region: CASSPSIGRLNTEAFF. Here the CDR3 DNA reads TGCGCCAGCAGCCCATCCATCGGCAGGCTGAACACTGAAGCTTTCTTT.